This TCR beta chain was sequenced for a study of shared clonotypes between healthy human individuals. The data were produced by immunoSEQ multiplex PCR, yet TCRdb's version contains in-frame clones alone and is incomplete. The sample lists 2 million to 2.5 million clones; roughly 93% were seen once. Sequences were obtained from naive CD4+ T cells from PBMCs. As to subset: CD45RA+ positively selected. The clonotype originates from a man between 18 and 29 years old in good health. Some clones in this sample may be carry-over from other donors' samples.

In DNA form, the CDR3 reads TGTGCCAGCAGCTCCGGACTGTCCTACAATGAGCAGTTCTTC. Residues: CASSSGLSYNEQFF. V usage is TRBV7-2 and J usage is TRBJ2-1, with D perhaps matching TRBD2 (5 bases). Germline CDR1 is SGHTA and CDR2 is FQGNSA. V was pared by 4 bases and J by 1 base, with 8 bases between. The CDR3 sequence is 14 residues long.